These 19 T cell receptor beta chains were all obtained from the same sample, sequenced in a study of CD8 T cells in ankylosing spondylitis. TCRdb processed the 5' RACE reads anew with MiXCR; each CDR3 protein has one entry. Among a few hundred thousand distinct CDR3 sequences listed, around 10% were seen once. The source material was blood, either unsorted or a sorted T cell fraction (not recorded which). The receptors stem from a female donor with ankylosing spondylitis or in good health (not recorded which).

This clonotype occurred many times. The chain recombines TRBV10-3 with TRBJ1-2, with D tentatively TRBD1 (5 bases). V lost 4 bases and J 2 bases, leaving 17 bases between the germline ends. There are 16 residues in the CDR3. CDR1 is ENHRY, CDR2 SYGVKD, per germline. This CDR3 reads CAISVDRQGSNYGYTF. The DNA of the CDR3 is TGTGCCATCAGTGTCGACCGTCAGGGTTCAAACTATGGCTACACCTTC.

With regard to this clonotype: This clone may be a read error of a much larger clone one base away. V usage is TRBV28 and J usage is TRBJ1-2; D gene uncertain. The V gene lost 2 bases and the J gene lost 12 bases, with 13 bases spanning the gap. Germline V gene sequence: CDR1 MDHEN, CDR2 SYDVKM. CDR3 size: 12 residues. For the CDR3, the DNA is TGTGCCAGCAGTTTAGGCCCTGAGGGCGACACCTTC. Amino acid sequence: CASSLGPEGDTF.

There are a few counts of this clonotype. The chain is built from TRBV5-1 and TRBJ2-5; D may be TRBD2 (5 bases). The CDR3 consists of 13 residues. In germline, CDR1 is SGHRS, CDR2 YFSETQ. Trimming took off 4 bases at V and 4 bases at J, with 11 bases between the two ends. In DNA, the CDR3 is TGCGCCAGCAGCGGGAGCATGGGAGAGACCCAGTACTTC. Its translation is CASSGSMGETQYF.

In regard to this clonotype: A read error is possible here, since a much larger clone lies one base away. This rearrangement joins TRBV29-1 to TRBJ1-2, with D possibly matching TRBD1 (5 bases). Germline V gives CDR1 SQVTM, CDR2 ANQGSEA. The CDR3 is 14 amino acids. Here the CDR3 reads CSVDQRGLGYGYIF. In DNA form, the CDR3 reads TGCAGCGTTGATCAGAGGGGATTAGGCTATGGCTACATCTTC.

CDR3 DNA sequence: TGTGCCAGCAGTCCCAAGACAGGGTGGATCGACACCGGGGAGCTGTTTTTT. Amino acid sequence: CASSPKTGWIDTGELFF. V is TRBV6-1 and J is TRBJ2-2, with 7 bases lining up with TRBD1. This CDR3 has 17 amino acids. Germline CDR1 reads MNHNS; CDR2 reads SASEGT. V shed 5 bases and J 3 bases; nucleotides not matched to a gene: 12.

Many counts were recorded for this clonotype. CDR3 protein: CASSISSGGSYEQYF. Written as DNA, the CDR3 is TGTGCCAGCAGCATTTCTTCAGGGGGTTCCTACGAGCAGTACTTC. This sequence joins TRBV28 and TRBJ2-7; 7 nucleotides agree with TRBD1. With 6 bases clipped from V and 1 base from J, the junction kept 9 bases outside the gene matches. The CDR3 runs to 15 residues. CDR1 is MDHEN and CDR2 is SYDVKM in the germline V gene.

This clonotype was observed a handful of times. This chain links TRBV5-1 with TRBJ2-3; TRBD1 is a possible D gene (6 bases). Germline V CDR1 and CDR2: SGHRS, YFSETQ. V was shortened by 4 bases and J by 5 bases, with 17 bases between the two germline ends. This CDR3 has 15 amino acids. The CDR3 spells CASSQSSGDGDTQYF. The CDR3 region has the DNA TGCGCCAGCAGCCAGAGCTCAGGGGATGGAGATACGCAGTATTTT.

V is TRBV6-1 and J is TRBJ2-3; 8 nucleotides agree with TRBD2. The ends lost 5 bases at V and 4 bases at J; junction bases unmatched: 8. CDR1 and CDR2 (germline): MNHNS, SASEGT. The CDR3 has 15 residues. CDR3: CASSPKAGEADTQYF. The CDR3, as DNA: TGTGCCAGCAGTCCTAAAGCGGGGGAGGCAGATACGCAGTATTTT.

The J gene is TRBJ2-3, the V gene TRBV5-5; 9 bases fit TRBD2. The length of the CDR3 is 17 residues. Looked up from germline, CDR1 is SGHKS and CDR2 is YYEKEE (reference sequence). The V gene end was trimmed by 2 bases and the J gene end by 2 bases; junction bases not matched to a gene: 9. The CDR3 spells CASSFRFAGGNTDTQYF. CDR3 in DNA: TGTGCCAGCAGCTTCCGCTTTGCGGGAGGGAACACAGATACGCAGTATTTT.

This clonotype was found many times. J is TRBJ2-4 and V is TRBV20-1; 13 bases line up with TRBD2. CDR3 size: 18 residues. V shed 6 bases, J shed 0 bases, and the junction held 11 bases outside the gene matches. Germline V gene data show CDR1 as DFQATT and CDR2 as SNEGSKA (reference sequence). CDR3 residues: CSAERLAGGLIAKNIQYF. The CDR3 nucleotides read TGCAGTGCCGAGCGACTAGCGGGGGGACTGATAGCCAAAAACATTCAGTACTTC.

In this sample, this clonotype turned up many times. V is TRBV5-1 and J is TRBJ2-7, with D hard to call. CDR1 is SGHRS and CDR2 is YFSETQ in the germline V gene. This CDR3 contains 12 residues. Trimming pared 4 bases from V and 4 bases from J, leaving 9 bases between. CDR3 residues: CASSIDTYEQYF. In nucleotides, the CDR3 is TGCGCCAGCAGCATAGATACGTACGAGCAGTACTTC.

The table lists this clonotype with many counts. The chain employs TRBV3-1 and TRBJ2-7; 8 nucleotides agree with TRBD2. The germline V gene encodes CDR1 LGHDT and CDR2 YNNKEL (reference sequence). With V trimmed by 5 bases and J by 6 bases, 21 bases remained unmatched. The length of the CDR3 is 18 residues. The CDR3 sequence: CASSIRLATAFLSIEQYF. The CDR3 region has the DNA TGTGCCAGCAGCATTCGACTAGCGACGGCCTTCCTATCGATCGAGCAGTACTTC.

The table lists this clonotype with many counts. This chain links TRBV20-1 with TRBJ1-5; 9 nucleotides match TRBD1. V was clipped by 0 bases and J by 7 bases; unmatched bases: 7. The CDR3 has 15 amino acids. Germline CDR1 reads DFQATT; CDR2 reads SNEGSKA (reference sequence). The CDR3 region is CSARDQTGGGQPQHF. The CDR3 bases are TGCAGTGCTAGAGATCAAACAGGGGGCGGACAGCCCCAGCATTTT.

In this sample, this clonotype turned up many times. The junction does not match germline at one end; this may be a read error. The rearrangement uses TRBV6-1 and TRBJ1-1; no reliable D call. This CDR3 is built from 14 residues. Germline V CDR1 and CDR2: MNHNS, SASEGT. The CDR3 coding sequence is TGCGCCAGCAGCGAAAGGACGGCGAACACTGAAGCTTTCTTT. Translated: CASSERTANTEAFF.

This clonotype appeared many times. In DNA form, the CDR3 reads TGTGCCAGCAGCTCGGGGGCAGGGATGGGATCACCCCTCCACTTT. The encoded protein is CASSSGAGMGSPLHF. The chain is built from TRBV7-9 and TRBJ1-6; TRBD1 is a possible D gene (6 bases). CDR1 is SEHNR, CDR2 FQNEAQ, per germline (reference sequence). V was pared by 4 bases and J by 10 bases, with 17 bases between. There are 15 residues in the CDR3.

J is TRBJ1-5 and V is TRBV7-2; D uncertain. This CDR3 contains 16 residues. Germline V CDR1 and CDR2: SGHTA, FQGNSA. V was trimmed by 4 bases and J by 0 bases, leaving 13 bases between them. This CDR3 reads CASSSTGGGSNQPQHF. CDR3 DNA: TGTGCCAGCAGCTCCACGGGAGGCGGTAGCAATCAGCCCCAGCATTTT. The full variable domain, with the rest looked up from reference TRBV7-2 and TRBJ1-5, is GAGVSQSPSNKVTEKGKDVELRCDPISGHTALYWYRQSLGQGLEFLIYFQGNSAPDKSGLPSDRFSAERTGGSVSTLTIQRTQQEDSAVYLCASSSTGGGSNQPQHFGDGTRLSIL.

This clonotype was recorded many times. V is TRBV20-1 and J is TRBJ2-1, with TRBD1 matching over 10 bases. Germline CDR1 is DFQATT and CDR2 is SNEGSKA (reference sequence). The CDR3 totals 14 residues. V shed 1 base and J 3 bases; nucleotides not matched to a gene: 0. The CDR3 DNA reads TGCAGTGCTAGAGGGGACAGGGGCTACAATGAGCAGTTCTTC. It encodes CSARGDRGYNEQFF.

This clonotype has ten or more counts. The chain couples TRBV18 to TRBJ1-3; D call uncertain. Trimming left V 6 bases short and J 0 bases short, with 12 bases between. The germline V gene encodes CDR1 KGHSH and CDR2 LQKENI. The CDR3 length is 15 residues. CDR3: CASSSSSGSGNTIYF. CDR3 nucleotides: TGTGCCAGCTCTAGTTCAAGCGGCTCTGGAAACACCATATATTTT.

This clonotype was seen a few times. The chain couples TRBV7-2 to TRBJ2-7, with D perhaps given as TRBD1 or TRBD2 (5 bases each). The V end lost 6 bases, the J end lost 2 bases, and 14 bases lay between the germline ends. Germline loops: CDR1 SGHTA, CDR2 FQGNSA. The CDR3 contains 14 residues. The CDR3 sequence: CASSSRDPTYEQYF. The DNA of the CDR3 is TGTGCCAGCAGTTCCCGGGACCCAACCTACGAGCAGTACTTC.